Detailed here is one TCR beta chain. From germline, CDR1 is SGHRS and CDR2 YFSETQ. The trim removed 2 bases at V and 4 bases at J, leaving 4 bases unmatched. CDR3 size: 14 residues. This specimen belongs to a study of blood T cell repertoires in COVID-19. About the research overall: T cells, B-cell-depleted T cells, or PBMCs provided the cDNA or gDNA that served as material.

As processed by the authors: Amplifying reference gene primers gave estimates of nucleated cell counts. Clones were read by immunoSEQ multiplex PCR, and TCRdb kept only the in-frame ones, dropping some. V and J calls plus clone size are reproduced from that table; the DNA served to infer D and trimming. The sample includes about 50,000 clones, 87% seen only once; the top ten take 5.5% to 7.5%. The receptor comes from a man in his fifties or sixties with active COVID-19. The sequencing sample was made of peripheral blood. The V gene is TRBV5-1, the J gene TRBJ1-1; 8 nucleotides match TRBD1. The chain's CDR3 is CASSFKDRATEAFF. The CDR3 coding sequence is TGCGCCAGCAGCTTTAAGGACAGGGCCACTGAAGCTTTCTTT.